This entry lists 23 T cell receptor beta chains sequenced from one sample in a study of shared clonotypes between healthy human individuals. TCRdb's table, derived via immunoSEQ multiplex PCR, lists solely in-frame clones and lacks some. Of about 480,000 clones in the sample, about four fifths were seen once. Sequencing was carried out using PBMCs. The receptors were gathered from a woman aged 40-49 years in good health. Some clones in this sample may be carry-over from other donors' samples.

DNA of the CDR3: TGCGCCAGCAGCTGGCAGTACAAGACCCTTTGGCGCGAGCAGTACTTC. Amino acids: CASSWQYKTLWREQYF. The chain recombines TRBV5-1 with TRBJ2-7; D unclear. This CDR3 has 16 amino acids. In germline, CDR1 is SGHRS, CDR2 YFSETQ. V was shortened by 3 bases and J by 6 bases, with 22 bases between the two germline ends.

The chain uses TRBV18 and TRBJ1-1; 8 nucleotides agree with TRBD1. Germline V lookup: CDR1 KGHSH, CDR2 LQKENI. The J segment lost 3 bases and the V segment lost 5 bases, leaving 8 bases of the junction unmatched. This CDR3 is built from 15 residues. CDR3 in amino acids: CASSAPFRGHTEAFF. The DNA for the CDR3 is TGTGCCAGCTCAGCCCCTTTCAGGGGGCACACTGAAGCTTTCTTT.

The chain uses TRBV5-1 and TRBJ2-4; 13 bases agree with TRBD2. CDR1 is SGHRS and CDR2 is YFSETQ in the germline V gene. The CDR3 spans 19 residues. The V gene end was trimmed by 3 bases and the J gene end by 0 bases; junction bases not matched to a gene: 9. The DNA of the CDR3 is TGCGCCAGCAGCTCCGGGGCGGGACTAGCGGGGCTAGCCAAAAACATTCAGTACTTC. As protein: CASSSGAGLAGLAKNIQYF.

The chain links TRBV7-9 to TRBJ2-3; weak D call: TRBD1 (5 bases). The V gene lost 5 bases and the J gene lost 4 bases, with 16 bases spanning the gap. The germline V gene encodes CDR1 SEHNR and CDR2 FQNEAQ (reference sequence). This CDR3 spans 15 amino acids. The CDR3 sequence is CASSRLVDSADTQYF. In DNA form, the CDR3 reads TGTGCCAGCAGCAGACTGGTAGACAGCGCAGATACGCAGTATTTT.

The chain has TRBV4-1 and TRBJ1-3; TRBD1 might be the D (6 bases). V lost 0 bases and J 2 bases, leaving 8 bases between the germline ends. The CDR3 extends over 15 amino acids. The V gene's germline CDR1 is MGHRA and CDR2 YSYEKL. The CDR3 nucleotides are TGCGCCAGCAGCCAAGAGGACAGTCCTGGAAACACCATATATTTT. This gives the protein CASSQEDSPGNTIYF.

The chain joins TRBV15 to TRBJ2-4; D possibly corresponds to TRBD1 (5 bases). The germline V and J ends were trimmed by 0 bases and 7 bases, with 10 bases remaining between them. The CDR3 totals 14 residues. Germline V lookup: CDR1 LNHNV, CDR2 YYDKDF (reference sequence). Here the CDR3 DNA reads TGTGCCACCAGCAGAGATAGTTCAGGGAACATTCAGTACTTC. Its translation: CATSRDSSGNIQYF.

The chain is built from TRBV21-1 and TRBJ2-7. TRBV21-1 is labeled a pseudogene. CDR3 length equals 16 residues. DNA of the CDR3: TGTGCCAGCAGCAATTGGGACCTCGCAGGGTCCTACGAGCAGTACTTC. It codes for CASSNWDLAGSYEQYF.

The V and J genes are TRBV5-6 and TRBJ2-7, with TRBD1 matching 9 bases. The length of the CDR3 is 15 residues. Germline V lookup: CDR1 SGHDT, CDR2 YYEEEE. J gave up 1 base and V 0 bases, and 2 bases lay outside the gene matches. CDR3 sequence (DNA): TGTGCCAGCAGCTTGGTGGGACAGGGTTCCTACGAGCAGTACTTC. It translates to CASSLVGQGSYEQYF.

The chain employs TRBV6-6 and TRBJ1-2; 7 positions match TRBD1. V dropped 6 bases and J dropped 3; count of bases not matched to a gene: 4. The CDR3 runs 13 residues. Germline values: CDR1 MNHNY, CDR2 SVGAGI (reference sequence). The CDR3 sequence: CASRKDRDYGYTF. CDR3 sequence (DNA): TGTGCCAGCAGAAAAGACAGGGACTATGGCTACACCTTC.

The chain employs TRBV6-1 and TRBJ2-4, with unresolved D. CDR3 length equals 18 residues. V lost 2 bases, J lost 0 bases, and 17 bases lay in between. Per germline, CDR1 MNHNS and CDR2 SASEGT. CDR3 coding DNA: TGTGCCAGCAGTGAATATCAAGGCCTACCCCTAGCCAAAAACATTCAGTACTTC. It encodes CASSEYQGLPLAKNIQYF.

The CDR3 region has the DNA TGTGCCAGCAGCGAAGGGGGGGAGACCCAGTACTTC. Its protein is CASSEGGETQYF. This chain connects TRBV9 to TRBJ2-5, with D possibly called TRBD1 or TRBD2 (6 bases each). V was trimmed by 3 bases and J by 5 bases, leaving 8 bases between them. The CDR3 length is 12 residues. Germline-derived CDR1 and CDR2 are SGDLS and YYNGEE.

The J gene is TRBJ1-6, the V gene TRBV4-1; unclear D gene. CDR3 length: 13 residues. In germline, CDR1 is MGHRA, CDR2 YSYEKL. V lost 1 base and J lost 9, with 7 bases in between. CDR3 protein: CASSQVTTSPLHF. CDR3 nucleotide sequence: TGCGCCAGCAGCCAAGTTACCACTTCACCCCTCCACTTT.

This clone was recorded only once. This rearrangement joins TRBV9 to TRBJ2-7, with unresolved D. V was trimmed by 1 base and J by 0 bases, leaving 8 bases between them. CDR1 and CDR2 from the germline V gene are SGDLS and YYNGEE. The length of the CDR3 is 14 residues. The CDR3 is CASSVSAVSYEQYF. The CDR3 DNA reads as TGTGCCAGCAGCGTATCGGCTGTCTCCTACGAGCAGTACTTC.

There are many counts of this clone. The V and J genes are TRBV28 and TRBJ1-1, with D unclear. The CDR3 is 15 amino acids. Germline CDR1 is MDHEN and CDR2 is SYDVKM. Trimming pared 7 bases from V and 1 base from J, leaving 16 bases between. CDR3 DNA: TGTGCCAGCAAACCCGGCGCGGCAGGGAACACTGAAGCTTTCTTT. Encoded protein: CASKPGAAGNTEAFF. The variable domain in full, completed from reference TRBV28 and TRBJ1-1, reads DVKVTQSSRYLVKRTGEKVFLECVQDMDHENMFWYRQDPGLGLRLIYFSYDVKMKEKGDIPEGYSVSREKKERFSLILESASTNQTSMYLCASKPGAAGNTEAFFGQGTRLTVV.

The chain links TRBV18 to TRBJ2-3; D might be TRBD2 (5 bases). V lost 3 bases, J lost 4 bases, and 8 bases lay in between. Germline V lookup: CDR1 KGHSH, CDR2 LQKENI. This CDR3 has 13 residues. CDR3 DNA sequence: TGTGCCAGCTCACCGGAGGAGGCAGATACGCAGTATTTT. Protein sequence: CASSPEEADTQYF.

The chain combines TRBV30 with TRBJ2-1; D is undetermined. The CDR3 is 14 residues long. Trimming left V 0 bases short and J 6 bases short, with 12 bases between. Germline V CDR1 and CDR2: GTSNPN, SVGIG (reference sequence). CDR3 sequence reads: CAWSVGNYGNEQFF. The CDR3 DNA is TGTGCCTGGAGTGTAGGGAATTACGGCAATGAGCAGTTCTTC.

This rearrangement joins TRBV25-1 to TRBJ2-1; D gene unclear. The CDR3 runs to 17 residues. CDR1 and CDR2 from the germline V gene are MGHDK and SYGVNS. Trimming stripped 3 bases from V and 8 bases from J, with 23 bases between. The CDR3 coding sequence is TGTGCCAGCAGTGATCCCACAGCCGCGCTACAATTGGATGAGCAGTTCTTC. It encodes CASSDPTAALQLDEQFF.

The chain uses TRBV30 and TRBJ2-1; TRBD1 aligns across 8 bases. V was pared by 2 bases and J by 0 bases, with 6 bases of the junction left unmatched. The germline V gene encodes CDR1 GTSNPN and CDR2 SVGIG (reference sequence). The CDR3 sequence is 16 residues long. In nucleotides, the CDR3 is TGTGCCTGGAGTTCCCCCGGGACAGGCTCCTACAATGAGCAGTTCTTC. Its protein is CAWSSPGTGSYNEQFF. Full variable domain (rest looked up from reference TRBV30 and TRBJ2-1): SQTIHQWPATLVQPVGSPLSLECTVEGTSNPNLYWYRQAAGRGLQLLFYSVGIGQISSEVPQNLSASRPQDRQFILSSKKLLLSDSGFYLCAWSSPGTGSYNEQFFGPGTRLTVL.

This clone was counted a few times. The chain joins TRBV5-5 to TRBJ2-7; D is unclear. Germline CDR1 and CDR2: SGHKS and YYEKEE (reference sequence). V was trimmed by 6 bases and J by 2 bases, leaving 15 bases between them. The CDR3 totals 14 residues. CDR3 bases: TGTGCCAGCACCCATACCACGGCCACCTACGAGCAGTACTTC. As protein: CASTHTTATYEQYF. The whole variable domain, filled in from reference TRBV5-5 and TRBJ2-7, reads DAGVTQSPTHLIKTRGQQVTLRCSPISGHKSVSWYQQVLGQGPQFIFQYYEKEERGRGNFPDRFSARQFPNYSSELNVNALLLGDSALYLCASTHTTATYEQYFGPGTRLTVT.

This rearrangement joins TRBV14 to TRBJ2-7; 7 nucleotides agree with TRBD2. This CDR3 region has 16 residues. Unmatched junction bases numbered 12, after V lost 5 bases and J lost 2 bases. Per germline, CDR1 SGHDN and CDR2 FVKESK. The CDR3 here is CASSEVAGSAAYEQYF. The CDR3 nucleotides read TGTGCCAGCAGCGAAGTAGCGGGTTCTGCTGCCTACGAGCAGTACTTC.

The rearrangement links TRBV7-6 to TRBJ2-1, with TRBD2 matching 7 bases. The length of the CDR3 is 17 residues. The V and J ends lost 2 bases and 0 bases, in that order; junction bases with no gene match: 7. CDR1 and CDR2 (germline): SGHVS, FNYEAQ. CDR3 in DNA: TGTGCCAGCAGCTTAAGGACCGGGACTAACTCCTACAATGAGCAGTTCTTC. Its protein product is CASSLRTGTNSYNEQFF.

The chain uses TRBV5-8 and TRBJ1-5, with 10 bases identical to TRBD1. CDR1 and CDR2 (germline): SGHTS, YDEGEE. This CDR3 contains 16 residues. With 0 bases clipped from V and 7 bases from J, the junction kept 7 bases outside the gene matches. This CDR3 reads CASSLGDRGGRQPQHF. The CDR3, as DNA: TGTGCCAGCAGCTTGGGGGACAGGGGCGGCAGACAGCCCCAGCATTTT.

CDR3: CAWSQGSGNTIYF. In DNA form, the CDR3 reads TGTGCCTGGAGTCAGGGCTCTGGAAACACCATATATTTT. The genes are TRBV30 and TRBJ1-3; D is possibly TRBD1 (5 bases). Germline V lookup: CDR1 GTSNPN, CDR2 SVGIG (reference sequence). CDR3 length equals 13 residues. V was cut by 2 bases and J by 0 bases, with 5 bases left in between.